This T cell receptor (beta chain) was sequenced during a study of Tregs in tolerant kidney transplant recipients. Germline V gene data show CDR1 as SGHNT and CDR2 as YENEEA. V trimming: 5 bases; J trimming: 4 bases; junction bases outside the gene matches: 5. CDR3 size: 15 residues. As concerns this clone: The sequenced fragment ends 3 residues before the CDR3 boundary, so the rest is inferred from the germline J gene.

The method was immunoSEQ multiplex PCR; TCRdb's version includes in-frame clones alone and lacks a portion of them. Its clone listing holds roughly 48,000 clones. CD4+CD25+CD127- Tregs, CD4+CD25- non-Tregs, CD4 and CD8 cells were sorted. The sample was CD4+ T cells from blood, taken before the transplant. This receptor was taken from a human donor who received a combined kidney and bone marrow transplant. The chain combines TRBV11-3 with TRBJ2-1, with 10 nucleotides matching TRBD1. The CDR3: CASSPRTGGYNEQFF. CDR3 DNA, as far as it was read: TGTGCCAGCAGCCCCCGGACAGGGGGTTACAATGAG.